This TCR beta chain derives from a study of cytomegalovirus exposure and HLA in healthy donors. The PCR had 60 Vbeta and 13 Jbeta primers. Assay: immunoSEQ multiplex PCR; the TCRdb copy retains only in-frame clones and omits some. Among around 150,000 clones, approximately 71% were seen once, and the ten largest hold approximately 2%. Findings and caveats of the study: Roughly even sequencing depth across donors was the assumption behind the presence/absence analyses.

Each donor was nominally healthy when sampled (though unrecorded immune exposures were likely). This CDR3 contains 16 residues. Germline V lookup: CDR1 SGHRS, CDR2 YFSETQ. J lost 3 bases, V lost 2 bases, and 5 bases had no gene match. Notes on this clone: Its target is not known.

Sequenced: PBMCs. This TCR derives from a man aged 25-40 years in good health and CMV-seronegative. This chain uses TRBV5-1 with TRBJ2-2; 9 bases line up with TRBD1. The CDR3 spells CASSFSTGGDTGELFF. CDR3 in DNA: TGCGCCAGCAGCTTCTCAACAGGGGGCGACACCGGGGAGCTGTTTTTT.